This is a list of T cell receptor beta chains from one sample in a study of Ad26.COV2.S vaccination and SARS-CoV-2 variants. Using immunoSEQ multiplex PCR, the repertoire was profiled, and TCRdb retains in-frame clones only, with some absent. The data show about 440,000 clones, around nine tenths seen once. Sequenced material: peripheral blood, taken in a trial of Ad26.COV2.S vaccine versus placebo. These receptors all come from a person between 18 and 65 years old who received the Ad26.COV2.S COVID-19 vaccine or a placebo. Both conserved end residues are part of each CDR3. Each record gives: V gene, clone size, J gene, D gene, CDR3 protein, CDR3 DNA. D genes are given only for firm matches. Expanded clones are given a class, and other clones once, few, many or no size at all.

TRBV19	.	TRBJ2-1	TRBD2	CASRGLAGGRSYNEQFF	TGTGCCAGTAGGGGACTAGCGGGAGGGAGATCCTACAATGAGCAGTTCTTC
TRBV7-9	.	TRBJ2-5	.	CASSPPLGLIQTQYF	TGTGCCAGCAGCCCTCCCCTTGGACTGATCCAGACCCAGTACTTC
TRBV7-2	once	TRBJ2-7	.	CASSFQVPTYEQYF	TGTGCCAGCAGCTTTCAGGTACCTACCTACGAGCAGTACTTC
TRBV2	.	TRBJ1-6	.	CASSHKDLSYNSPLHF	TGTGCCAGCAGTCATAAAGACCTTTCCTATAATTCACCCCTCCACTTT
TRBV2	.	TRBJ2-7	TRBD1	CASRTGTGAPYEQYF	TGTGCCAGCAGAACCGGGACAGGTGCCCCCTACGAGCAGTACTTC
TRBV6-4	.	TRBJ2-1	.	CASSAQPGASYNEQFF	TGTGCCAGCAGTGCCCAACCCGGAGCGTCCTACAATGAGCAGTTCTTC
TRBV2	few	TRBJ1-2	.	CASSETGRGGYTF	TGTGCCAGCAGTGAAACGGGACGGGGAGGCTACACCTTC
TRBV7-2	.	TRBJ2-7	.	CASSLGHAGYEQYF	TGTGCCAGCAGCTTAGGGCACGCGGGCTACGAGCAGTACTTC
TRBV7-2	.	TRBJ2-5	.	CASSLGGPPETQYF	TGTGCCAGCAGCTTAGGGGGCCCCCCGGAAACCCAGTACTTC
TRBV5-1	.	TRBJ2-2	TRBD1	CASKGLSGDSNTGELFF	TGCGCCAGCAAGGGGCTTTCCGGGGACAGCAACACCGGGGAGCTGTTTTTT
TRBV25-1	.	TRBJ1-1	.	CASSEAAGMNTEAFF	TGTGCCAGCAGTGAAGCGGCAGGGATGAACACTGAAGCTTTCTTT
TRBV5-6	.	TRBJ2-3	.	CASSPGDLLYTQYF	TGTGCCAGCAGCCCGGGGGACTTGCTCTATACGCAGTATTTT
TRBV6-5	.	TRBJ1-4	TRBD1	CASRETGNEKLFF	TGTGCCAGCAGGGAGACAGGGAATGAAAAACTGTTTTTT
TRBV5-6	.	TRBJ2-2	TRBD2	CASSLIRREVAGELFF	TGTGCCAGCAGCTTGATACGGCGGGAGGTGGCCGGGGAGCTGTTTTTT
TRBV3-1/TRBV3-2	.	TRBJ2-2	TRBD2	CASSQDYGLGLASTGELFF	TGTGCCAGCAGCCAAGATTATGGTCTGGGACTAGCTTCTACCGGGGAGCTGTTTTTT
TRBV12-3/TRBV12-4	.	TRBJ1-2	.	CASSHRDNYGYTF	TGTGCCAGCAGCCACCGGGACAACTATGGCTACACCTTC
TRBV28	.	TRBJ1-5	.	CASQMAGSNQPQHF	TGTGCCAGCCAAATGGCGGGGAGCAATCAGCCCCAGCATTTT
TRBV29-1	few	TRBJ2-2	.	CSVTRTPTGELFF	TGCAGCGTTACACGGACCCCCACCGGGGAGCTGTTTTTT
TRBV27	.	TRBJ2-1	.	CASSIHRDGEQFF	TGTGCCAGCAGTATCCACAGGGATGGTGAGCAGTTCTTC
TRBV5-6	.	TRBJ2-2	TRBD1	CASSYRQGMTTGELFF	TGTGCCAGCAGCTATAGACAGGGGATGACCACCGGGGAGCTGTTTTTT
TRBV7-4	.	TRBJ1-5	.	CASSPGNQPQHF	TGTGCCAGCAGTCCTGGCAATCAGCCCCAGCATTTT
TRBV7-3	.	TRBJ2-6	.	CASSPSGGPRNSGANVLTF	TGTGCCAGCAGCCCCTCAGGTGGGCCAAGAAACTCTGGGGCCAACGTCCTGACTTTC
TRBV5-1	once	TRBJ2-3	.	CASSLAILDTQYF	TGCGCCAGCAGCTTGGCCATTCTGGATACGCAGTATTTT
TRBV6-5	few	TRBJ2-2	TRBD1	CASTEQGKGAGELFF	TGTGCCAGCACCGAACAGGGGAAAGGGGCCGGGGAGCTGTTTTTT
TRBV6-5	few	TRBJ2-2	.	CASAGSSANTGELFF	TGTGCCAGCGCGGGGTCTTCGGCGAACACCGGGGAGCTGTTTTTT
TRBV5-8	.	TRBJ2-7	TRBD2	CASSLDGSGRAYEQYF	TGTGCCAGCAGCTTGGATGGTAGCGGGAGAGCCTACGAGCAGTACTTC
TRBV6-6	few	TRBJ1-3	.	CASLPASGNTIYF	TGTGCCAGTCTACCAGCCTCTGGAAACACCATATATTTT
TRBV6-4	.	TRBJ1-3	.	CASSDFLRRGNTIYF	TGTGCCAGCAGTGACTTTCTCAGGCGGGGAAACACCATATATTTT
TRBV19	once	TRBJ2-7	.	CATAELASSGEQYF	TGTGCCACCGCGGAACTAGCTTCCTCGGGCGAGCAGTACTTC
TRBV6-5	.	TRBJ2-7	TRBD2	CASTGLAGGSEQYF	TGTGCCAGCACCGGACTAGCGGGAGGCTCCGAGCAGTACTTC
TRBV13	.	TRBJ2-3	TRBD2	CASSQLAGAADTQYF	TGTGCCAGCAGCCAACTAGCGGGAGCGGCAGATACGCAGTATTTT
TRBV3-1/TRBV3-2	.	TRBJ1-1	TRBD1	CASSQGQGLAAFF	TGTGCCAGCAGCCAGGGACAGGGTTTGGCGGCTTTCTTT
TRBV6-1	.	TRBJ1-1	TRBD1	CASSVRQGAAFNTEAFF	TGTGCCAGCAGTGTCAGACAGGGGGCGGCTTTCAACACTGAAGCTTTCTTT
TRBV7-3	.	TRBJ2-7	.	CASSLNGSPEDEQYF	TGTGCCAGCAGCTTAAACGGTAGCCCGGAGGACGAGCAGTACTTC
TRBV9	.	TRBJ1-6	.	CASSGSRSTYNSPLHF	TGTGCCAGCAGCGGATCCCGGAGCACCTATAATTCACCCCTCCACTTT
TRBV19	once	TRBJ2-7	.	CASSTPPSLGGQYF	TGTGCCAGTAGTACGCCCCCATCCCTCGGCGGGCAGTACTTC
TRBV4-3	.	TRBJ2-1	TRBD2	CASSQGLAGVGEQFF	TGCGCCAGCAGCCAAGGACTAGCGGGAGTGGGGGAGCAGTTCTTC
TRBV6-6	.	TRBJ2-3	.	CASSNTSPGLDTQYF	TGTGCCAGCAGCAATACTAGCCCCGGATTGGATACGCAGTATTTT
TRBV1	.	TRBJ2-1	.	CTSSQNDEQFF	TGCACCAGCAGCCAAAACGATGAGCAGTTCTTC
TRBV7-2	.	TRBJ2-1	.	CASSLGPANEQFF	TGTGCCAGCAGCTTAGGTCCCGCCAATGAGCAGTTCTTC
TRBV28	few	TRBJ1-5	TRBD1	CASSSGDRGDQPQHF	TGTGCCAGCAGTAGCGGGGACAGGGGCGATCAGCCCCAGCATTTT
TRBV5-5	once	TRBJ2-3	.	CASNVGSVADTQYF	TGTGCCAGCAACGTGGGAAGTGTGGCAGATACGCAGTATTTT
TRBV9	.	TRBJ1-2	.	CASSETDILDYGYTF	TGTGCCAGCAGCGAAACAGACATACTAGACTATGGCTACACCTTC
TRBV2	.	TRBJ2-7	.	CASQNQKYEQYF	TGTGCCAGCCAAAACCAGAAATACGAGCAGTACTTC
TRBV2	.	TRBJ1-1	.	CASNLGTVNTEAFF	TGTGCCAGCAATTTAGGGACGGTGAACACTGAAGCTTTCTTT
TRBV3-1/TRBV3-2	.	TRBJ2-1	TRBD2	CASSPSGISYNEQFF	TGTGCCAGCAGCCCAAGCGGGATCTCCTACAATGAGCAGTTCTTC
TRBV27	.	TRBJ2-1	TRBD2	CASRPGLAGSFSYNEQFF	TGTGCCAGCAGGCCGGGACTAGCGGGCTCATTCTCCTACAATGAGCAGTTCTTC